This entry describes one TCR beta chain. Its antigen is still unknown. The time point: week 35, safety follow-up. One vaccine dose held 300 ug of mutant IDH1 20-mer peptide and came with topical imiquimod. Method: immunoSEQ multiplex PCR; TCRdb's copy keeps in-frame clones and lacks some. The table lists fewer than 90,000 clones, approximately 84% of them singletons. The record originates from a study of a mutant IDH1 vaccine in newly diagnosed glioma. About the study: Radiotherapy alone preceded vaccination by 4-6 weeks; alternatively, vaccination started with temozolomide cycles. The week-35 safety follow-up was V12, and the week-47 study end was V13. Pretreatment consisted of radiotherapy, temozolomide, or both, with most receiving both.

With V trimmed by 5 bases and J by 2 bases, 5 bases remained unmatched. The CDR3 covers 14 residues. Germline lookup yields CDR1 PRHDT and CDR2 FYEKMQ (reference sequence). The sequence was obtained from a man aged 18 to 29 with glioma. The sample consisted of PBMCs, taken from a glioma patient whose treatment included an IDH1 peptide vaccine. The J gene is TRBJ2-7, the V gene TRBV13, with 8 bases lining up with TRBD1. The CDR3 reads CASSNQGQAYEQYF. In DNA form, the CDR3 reads TGTGCCAGCAGCAACCAGGGACAGGCCTACGAGCAGTACTTC.